This T cell receptor (beta chain) was observed in a study of blood T cells in healthy people across ages. Study-wide points: Those diversity estimates obtained from one million T cells were thought to be underestimates.

This clonotype has a handful of counts. Its specificity is unknown. CDR1 and CDR2 from the germline V gene are SQVTM and ANQGSEA. CDR3 size: 15 residues. The V gene lost 4 bases and the J gene lost 2 bases, with 17 bases spanning the gap. It was with a sample-barcoded 5' primer and a J-beta primer mix that a second PCR of roughly 6 to 11 cycles was run. TCRdb recomputed calls from the 5' RACE reads with MiXCR, one row per CDR3 protein. The sample consists of some 900,000 distinct CDR3 sequences, around 49% of them appearing once. The chain recombines TRBV29-1 with TRBJ1-2, with D unclear. The TCR was taken from a man aged 25-45 years in good health. The sample taken for sequencing was blood. The CDR3 loop is CSVGGEVRRNYGYTF. The CDR3 nucleotides are TGCAGCGTTGGGGGTGAGGTCAGACGGAACTATGGCTACACCTTC.